The clone carrying this T cell receptor (beta chain) was seen ten or more times. No antigen is known for it. The data are from a study of blood T cells in healthy people across ages. General study findings and limits: Compared with aged donors, long-lived donors showed fewer expanded clones, suggesting selection. Donor CMV infection status was unknown, possibly confounding age-related changes in expanded clonotypes.

Sample-barcoded 5' priming and a J-beta primer mix drove a second PCR of 7 to 11 cycles. TCRdb reprocessed the 5' RACE reads via MiXCR and lists one record per CDR3 protein. The table records 1 million or so distinct CDR3 sequences, approximately 25% of them present only once. The germline V and J ends were trimmed by 3 bases and 8 bases, with 9 bases remaining between them. The CDR3 contains 12 residues. Germline V lookup: CDR1 SGDLS, CDR2 YYNGEE. The sample was also reused in another study, on T cells of mothers and their children. That investigation notes: Regardless of relatedness, pairs show thymic selection shaping TCR recombination output in a similar manner.

This TCR came from a girl aged 2 to 9 in good health. The genes are TRBV9 and TRBJ2-1; D uncertain. The sequenced material came from blood. The CDR3 here is CASSGIGDEQFF. The CDR3 DNA follows: TGTGCCAGCAGCGGTATAGGCGATGAGCAGTTCTTC.